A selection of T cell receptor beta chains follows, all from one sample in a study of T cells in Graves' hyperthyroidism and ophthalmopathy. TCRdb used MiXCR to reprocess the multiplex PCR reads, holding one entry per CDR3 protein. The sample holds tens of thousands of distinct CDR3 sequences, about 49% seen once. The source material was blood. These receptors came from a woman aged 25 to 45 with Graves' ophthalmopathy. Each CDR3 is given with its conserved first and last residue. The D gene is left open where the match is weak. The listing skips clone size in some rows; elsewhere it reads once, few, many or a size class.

CAISESDLSNQPQHF,TGTGCCATCAGTGAGTCGGACTTAAGCAATCAGCCCCAGCATTTT,TRBJ1-5,TRBV10-3,-,15,-
CASSDWTNIDTWELFF,TGCGCCAGCAGTGATTGGACTAATATAGATACCTGGGAGCTGTTTTTT,TRBJ2-2,TRBV10-2,-,16,-
CASSSRGHMNTEAFF,TGTGCCAGCAGTTCTAGAGGACATATGAACACTGAAGCTTTCTTT,TRBJ1-1,TRBV12-3/TRBV12-4,many,15,-
CASSLGSSPLHF,TGCGCCAGCAGCTTGGGGAGTTCACCCCTCCACTTT,TRBJ1-6,TRBV5-1,once,12,-
CSAREIRSSLRETQYF,TGCAGTGCTAGAGAGATCAGGAGCTCTTTAAGGGAGACCCAGTACTTC,TRBJ2-5,TRBV20-1,-,16,-
CATGGSANEKLFF,TGTGCCACAGGGGGGTCAGCTAATGAAAAACTGTTTTTT,TRBJ1-4,TRBV6-1,many,13,TRBD1
CASSAHQAGLRDTEAFF,TGTGCCAGCTCAGCTCACCAGGCGGGCTTGAGGGACACTGAAGCTTTCTTT,TRBJ1-1,TRBV18,few,17,-
CASSSFRDGTDTQYF,TGTGCCAGCAGCTCCTTCCGGGACGGCACAGATACGCAGTATTTT,TRBJ2-3,TRBV5-4,many,15,-
CASSFSGSSTDTQYF,TGTGCCAGCAGTTTTTCAGGGTCTAGCACAGATACGCAGTATTTT,TRBJ2-3,TRBV12-3/TRBV12-4,many,15,-
CASRRQGDNEKLFF,TGTGCCAGTAGGAGACAGGGTGATAATGAAAAACTGTTTTTT,TRBJ1-4,TRBV19,many,14,TRBD1
CASGTGRYGYTF,TGTGCCAGCGGCACGGGACGGTATGGCTACACCTTC,TRBJ1-2,TRBV14,many,12,-
CAWRRDNSIMNTETFF,TGTGCCTGGAGGAGGGACAACTCTATCATGAACACTGAAACTTTCTTT,TRBJ1-1,TRBV30,-,16,-
CASSEAISGELFF,TGTGCCAGCAGTGAAGCGATTAGCGGGGAGCTGTTTTTT,TRBJ2-2,TRBV6-6,-,13,-
CANNPFPASTDTQYF,TGCGCCAACAACCCCTTCCCGGCTAGCACAGATACGCAGTATTTT,TRBJ2-3,TRBV5-1,-,15,-
CASRGSEREGHGELYF,TGTGCCAGCAGGGGCTCGGAGCGGGAGGGCCACGGGGAGCTGTACTTC,TRBJ2-7,TRBV5-6,-,16,TRBD2
CASSRGGTANTGASF,TGTGCCAGTAGTCGGGGTGGGACAGCGAACACTGGAGCTTCCTTT,TRBJ1-1,TRBV19,-,15,TRBD1
CASTDRGAQYF,TGTGCCAGCACGGATCGGGGGGCCCAGTACTTC,TRBJ2-5,TRBV27,many,11,TRBD2
CASSELTVGTEAFF,TGTGCCAGCAGTGAATTGACTGTGGGAACTGAAGCTTTCTTT,TRBJ1-1,TRBV2,many,14,-
CASSAYRDAGTGANVLTF,TGTGCCAGCAGCGCGTACAGGGACGCGGGCACCGGGGCCAACGTCCTGACTTTC,TRBJ2-6,TRBV7-9,-,18,-
CASSLGASGSRNEQYF,TGTGCCAGCAGCTTAGGGGCTAGCGGGAGCCGAAACGAGCAGTACTTC,TRBJ2-7,TRBV7-9,-,16,TRBD2
CASSGRRGEKLLF,TGTGCCAGCAGCGGTAGACGGGGGGAAAAACTGCTTTTT,TRBJ1-4,TRBV9,-,13,-
CASSETSGGAYEQYF,TGTGCCAGCAGTGAAACTAGCGGGGGGGCCTACGAGCAGTACTTC,TRBJ2-7,TRBV6-1,-,15,TRBD2
CASRGLDATTSTDTQYF,TGTGCCAGCAGAGGGTTGGATGCGACAACTAGCACAGATACGCAGTATTTT,TRBJ2-3,TRBV2,many,17,-
CASSHPTSGSRLYNEQFF,TGTGCCAGCAGCCACCCGACTAGCGGGAGTCGGCTTTACAATGAGCAGTTCTTC,TRBJ2-1,TRBV14,many,18,TRBD2
CTSSFGRTNEQFF,TGCACCAGCAGCTTTGGCCGAACCAATGAGCAGTTCTTC,TRBJ2-1,TRBV5-1,-,13,-
CSAPGGLAGDTQYF,TGCAGTGCTCCGGGGGGGCTAGCGGGTGATACGCAGTATTTT,TRBJ2-3,TRBV20-1,many,14,TRBD2
CSVERRASGRLRYNEQFF,TGCAGCGTTGAAAGGAGGGCTAGCGGGAGGTTGAGGTACAATGAGCAGTTCTTC,TRBJ2-1,TRBV29-1,many,18,TRBD2
CASSHGYASGNEQFF,TGCGCCAGCAGCCATGGCTACGCTAGCGGCAATGAGCAGTTCTTC,TRBJ2-1,TRBV5-1,-,15,TRBD2
CSLGQHQPQHF,TGCAGCTTGGGACAGCATCAGCCCCAGCATTTT,TRBJ1-5,TRBV29-1,-,11,TRBD1
CASSGDRDYEQYF,TGTGCCAGCAGCGGCGACAGGGACTACGAGCAGTACTTC,TRBJ2-7,TRBV4-2,many,13,TRBD1
CASSPDFNEKLFF,TGTGCCAGCAGCCCGGACTTTAATGAAAAACTGTTTTTT,TRBJ1-4,TRBV9,once,13,-
CASSLDRNTIYF,TGTGCCAGCAGCTTAGATAGGAACACCATATATTTT,TRBJ1-3,TRBV11-2,many,12,-
CATSSVNRDRAYEQYF,TGTGCCACCAGCAGCGTAAACCGGGACAGAGCCTACGAGCAGTACTTC,TRBJ2-7,TRBV15,-,16,TRBD1
CSSLAIPANYGYTF,TGCAGCAGTTTAGCGATACCAGCCAACTATGGCTACACCTTC,TRBJ1-2,TRBV29-1,-,14,-
CASSEPGWSYEQYF,TGTGCCAGCAGTGAGCCAGGGTGGTCCTACGAGCAGTACTTC,TRBJ2-7,TRBV2,once,14,-
CASSLWVDGTDTQYF,TGTGCCAGCAGTTTATGGGTAGACGGCACGGATACGCAGTATTTT,TRBJ2-3,TRBV28,-,15,-
CAWGAGDQPQHF,TGTGCCTGGGGGGCCGGGGATCAGCCCCAGCATTTT,TRBJ1-5,TRBV30,many,12,-
CASSDVTGGDEQYF,TGTGCCAGCAGTGATGTGACAGGGGGGGACGAGCAGTACTTC,TRBJ2-7,TRBV25-1,-,14,TRBD1
CSGTSGSYNEQFF,TGCAGCGGGACTAGCGGGAGCTACAATGAGCAGTTCTTC,TRBJ2-1,TRBV29-1,many,13,TRBD2
CASSLDSLIETQYF,TGTGCCAGCAGCTTGGACAGCCTTATCGAGACCCAGTATTTC,TRBJ2-5,TRBV7-8,-,14,-
CASSEQGNTEAFF,TGTGCCAGCAGTGAACAGGGAAACACTGAAGCTTTCTTT,TRBJ1-1,TRBV25-1,-,13,-
CASSLWSGSSYNEQFF,TGTGCCAGCAGTTTATGGTCAGGGAGCTCCTACAATGAGCAGTTCTTC,TRBJ2-1,TRBV7-3,once,16,-
CASSLDGTSTDTQYF,TGCGCCAGCAGCCTTGACGGGACTAGCACAGATACGCAGTATTTT,TRBJ2-3,TRBV5-1,-,15,-
CASSGGAKETQHF,TGTGCCAGCAGTGGGGGGGCGAAGGAGACCCAGCATTTT,TRBJ1-5,TRBV2,-,13,-
CASSFGRENTIYF,TGTGCCAGCAGTTTCGGGCGGGAAAACACCATATATTTT,TRBJ1-3,TRBV12-3/TRBV12-4,-,13,-
CASSLAYSNQPQHF,TGTGCCAGTAGTCTGGCGTATAGCAATCAGCCCCAGCATTTT,TRBJ1-5,TRBV19,many,14,-
CAISEGDQPQHF,TGTGCCATCAGTGAGGGGGATCAGCCCCAGCATTTT,TRBJ1-5,TRBV10-3,medium-sized,12,-
CASTLTSGRATYYEQYF,TGCGCCAGCACGTTGACTAGCGGGAGGGCGACATACTACGAGCAGTACTTC,TRBJ2-7,TRBV10-2,-,17,TRBD2
CASSPQLAGGMDTQYF,TGTGCCAGCAGCCCGCAACTAGCTGGAGGGATGGATACGCAGTATTTT,TRBJ2-3,TRBV3-1,-,16,-
CASSIEGGRSYEQYF,TGTGCCAGTAGTATAGAAGGAGGACGCTCCTACGAGCAGTACTTC,TRBJ2-7,TRBV19,many,15,-
CAISANWGEQPQHF,TGTGCCATCAGTGCAAATTGGGGCGAACAGCCCCAGCATTTT,TRBJ1-5,TRBV10-3,many,14,-
CDSSHRDGTAELFF,TGTGACAGCAGCCACAGGGATGGCACCGCGGAGCTGTTTTTT,TRBJ2-2,TRBV7-9,-,14,-
CASSFDGATNEAFF,TGTGCCAGCAGCTTTGATGGGGCGACTAATGAAGCTTTCTTT,TRBJ1-1,TRBV5-5,-,14,-
CASSEFGAYVLTF,TGTGCCAGCAGTGAATTTGGGGCCTACGTCCTGACTTTC,TRBJ2-6,TRBV25-1,few,13,-
CASSQRGSHEQYF,TGTGCCAGCAGCCAGCGGGGGTCCCACGAGCAGTACTTC,TRBJ2-7,TRBV3-1,many,13,TRBD2
CASSQDSGTKGYTF,TGCGCCAGCAGCCAAGATTCCGGGACAAAGGGCTACACCTTC,TRBJ1-2,TRBV4-1,many,14,-
CATSRGRDEKLFF,TGTGCCACCAGCAGAGGTAGAGATGAAAAACTGTTTTTT,TRBJ1-4,TRBV15,medium-sized,13,-
CASSRTGDSPLHF,TGTGCCAGCAGTAGGACAGGGGATTCACCCCTCCACTTT,TRBJ1-6,TRBV6-4,-,13,TRBD1
CATRSEGGTNYGYTF,TGTGCCACCAGATCGGAGGGAGGTACTAACTATGGCTACACCTTC,TRBJ1-2,TRBV15,medium-sized,15,-